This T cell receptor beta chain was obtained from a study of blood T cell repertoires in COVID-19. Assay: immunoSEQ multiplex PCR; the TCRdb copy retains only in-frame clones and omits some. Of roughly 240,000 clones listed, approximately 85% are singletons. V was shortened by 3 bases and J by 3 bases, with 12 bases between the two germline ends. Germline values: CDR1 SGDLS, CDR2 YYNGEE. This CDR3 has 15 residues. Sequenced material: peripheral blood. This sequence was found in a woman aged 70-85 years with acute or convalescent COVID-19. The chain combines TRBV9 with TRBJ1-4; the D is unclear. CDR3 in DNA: TGTGCCAGCAGCGACACGGGGAGCTCTAATGAAAAACTGTTTTTT. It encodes CASSDTGSSNEKLFF. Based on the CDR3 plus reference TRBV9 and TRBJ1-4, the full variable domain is DSGVTQTPKHLITATGQRVTLRCSPRSGDLSVYWYQQSLDQGLQFLIQYYNGEERAKGNILERFSAQQFPDLHSELNLSSLELGDSALYFCASSDTGSSNEKLFFGSGTQLSVL.